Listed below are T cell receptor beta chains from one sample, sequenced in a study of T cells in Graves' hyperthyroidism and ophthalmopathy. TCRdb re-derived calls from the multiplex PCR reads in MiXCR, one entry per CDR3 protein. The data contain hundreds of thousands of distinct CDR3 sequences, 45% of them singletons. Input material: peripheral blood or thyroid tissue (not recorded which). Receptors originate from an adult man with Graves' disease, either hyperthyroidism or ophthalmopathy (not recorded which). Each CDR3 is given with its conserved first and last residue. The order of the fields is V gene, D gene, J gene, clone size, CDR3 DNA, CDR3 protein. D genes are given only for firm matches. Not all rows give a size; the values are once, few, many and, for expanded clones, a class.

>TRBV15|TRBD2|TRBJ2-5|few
TGTGCCACCAGCAGAGATTGGAGGGAGACTAGCGGGAGCCGAGAAGAGACCCAGTACTTC
CATSRDWRETSGSREETQYF
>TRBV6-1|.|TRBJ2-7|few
TGTGCCAGCAGCTTCGGGGCGAAGGGCGAGCAGTACTTC
CASSFGAKGEQYF
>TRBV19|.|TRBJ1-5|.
TGTGCCAGTAGTATCGTGTTTTTGACAGACAATCAGCCCCAGCATTTT
CASSIVFLTDNQPQHF
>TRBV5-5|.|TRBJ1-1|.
TGTGCCAGCAGCGTCGAGGTTGGGGTAACTGAAGCTTTCTTT
CASSVEVGVTEAFF
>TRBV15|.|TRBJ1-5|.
TGTGCCACCAGCAGAGTGACACAGGGCCCCAATCAGCCCCAGCATTTT
CATSRVTQGPNQPQHF
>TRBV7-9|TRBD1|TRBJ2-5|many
TGTGCCAGCAGCTTCCCCGTTAGCGGCGGCAGGGGGCGTGAGACCCAGTACTTC
CASSFPVSGGRGRETQYF
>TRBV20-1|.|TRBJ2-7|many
TGCAGTGCTAGAGTATGGGACGGCTTTCTGGACTTC
CSARVWDGFLDF
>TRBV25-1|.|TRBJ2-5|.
TGTGCCAACACCCCGGGGCGGGAGACCCAGTACTTC
CANTPGRETQYF
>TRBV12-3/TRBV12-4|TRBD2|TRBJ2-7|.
TGTGCCAGCAGTCCCTCCCCGGGGGGGTACGAGCAGTACTTC
CASSPSPGGYEQYF
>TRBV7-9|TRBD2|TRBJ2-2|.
TGTGCCAGCAGCTTGGCTAGCGGGGACACCGGGGAGCTGTTTTTT
CASSLASGDTGELFF
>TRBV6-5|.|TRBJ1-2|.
TGTGCCAGCAGTTACTCTGGGGACTATGGCTACACCTTC
CASSYSGDYGYTF
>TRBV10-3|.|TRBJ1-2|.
TGTGCCATCAGTGAGTCGTTGCGACAGATGTATGGCTACACCTTC
CAISESLRQMYGYTF
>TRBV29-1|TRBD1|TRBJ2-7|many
TGCAGCGTTGCCGGGACAGGGGGCTACGAGCAGTACTTC
CSVAGTGGYEQYF
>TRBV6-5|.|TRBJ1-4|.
TGTGCCAGCAGTTTATTCGCGGAAAGGGAAAAACTGTTTTTT
CASSLFAEREKLFF
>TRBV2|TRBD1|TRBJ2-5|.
TGTGCCAGCAGTCCGGGACAGGGGGCGGCAGAGACCCAGTACTTC
CASSPGQGAAETQYF
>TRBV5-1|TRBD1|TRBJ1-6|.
TGCGCCAGCAGCAGCGTCGGACAGGACTTAAATTCACCCCTCCACTTT
CASSSVGQDLNSPLHF
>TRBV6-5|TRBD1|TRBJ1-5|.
TGTGCCAGCCTAGGGACAGGACTCTTCAAGGGCAATCAGCCCCAGCATTTT
CASLGTGLFKGNQPQHF
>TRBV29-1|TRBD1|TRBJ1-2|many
TGCAGCGTTGAAGTGGACAGGGACCTCTATGGCTACACCTTC
CSVEVDRDLYGYTF
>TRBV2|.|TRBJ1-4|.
TGTGCCAGCAGAGGGGCCGAGAATGAAAAACTGTTTTTT
CASRGAENEKLFF
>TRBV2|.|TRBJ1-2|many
TGTGCCAGCAGTGAAGGGCAGGGCGTCTATGGCTACACCTTC
CASSEGQGVYGYTF
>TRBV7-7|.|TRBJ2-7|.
TGTGCCAGCAGCGTACTAGGGACGGCGACCCGGGCCTACGAGCAGTACTTC
CASSVLGTATRAYEQYF
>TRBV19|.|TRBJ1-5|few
TGTGCCAGTAGACCCGGGCCCTTCAATCAGCCCCAGCATTTT
CASRPGPFNQPQHF
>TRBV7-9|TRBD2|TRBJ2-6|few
TGTGCCAGCAGCCTCCGGGGAGCGGGAGATGGGGCCAACGTCCTGACTTTC
CASSLRGAGDGANVLTF
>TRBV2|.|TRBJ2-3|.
TGTGCCATCAGTGAACTCCTCCCCCCCACAGATACGCAGTATTTT
CAISELLPPTDTQYF
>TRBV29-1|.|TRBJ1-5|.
TGCAGCGTTGCGGCTAGCGGGAGTCCCGAGCATTTT
CSVAASGSPEHF
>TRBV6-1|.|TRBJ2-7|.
TGTGCCAGCAGTGACGTTGGTAGAACCTACGAGCAGTACTTC
CASSDVGRTYEQYF
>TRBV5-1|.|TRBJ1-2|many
TGTGCCAGCAGCTTAGTAGGGGACTATGGCTACACCTTC
CASSLVGDYGYTF
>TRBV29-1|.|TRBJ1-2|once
TGCAGCAGTGAAATCCAGGGGTCCCATGGCTACACCTTC
CSSEIQGSHGYTF
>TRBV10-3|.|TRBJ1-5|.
TGTGCCAGCCACCCCGGGGGATTTAATCAGCCCCAGCATTTT
CASHPGGFNQPQHF
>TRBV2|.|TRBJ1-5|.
TGTGCCAGCAAGTGGGGGGACAGCAATCAGCCCCAGCATTTT
CASKWGDSNQPQHF
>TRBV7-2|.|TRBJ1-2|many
TGTGCCTCCACGGCGGCGGGGCACTATGGCTACACCTTC
CASTAAGHYGYTF
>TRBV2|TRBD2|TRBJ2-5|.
TGTGCCAGCAGGAGGACTAGCGGGGTCGGGGAGACCCAGTACTTC
CASRRTSGVGETQYF
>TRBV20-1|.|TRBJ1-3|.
TGCAGTGCTAGAGACTTGGGGGGAATATCTGGAAACACCATATATTTT
CSARDLGGISGNTIYF
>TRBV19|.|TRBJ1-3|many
TGTGCCAGTGTCCGCGGGACCTTCGGAAACACCATATATTTT
CASVRGTFGNTIYF
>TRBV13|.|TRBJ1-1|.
TGTGCCAGCAGCTTAGTCCCAGAGAACGCTGAAGCTTTCTTT
CASSLVPENAEAFF
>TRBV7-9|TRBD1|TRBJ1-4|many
TGTGCCAGCAGTCTCCGGGACAGGGGTGAAGAAAAACTGTTTTTT
CASSLRDRGEEKLFF
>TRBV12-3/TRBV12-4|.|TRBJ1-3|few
TGTGCCAGCACCATAAGTATCTCTGGAAACACCATATATTTT
CASTISISGNTIYF
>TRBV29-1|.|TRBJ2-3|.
TGCAGCGTGTTAACAACCAACAGGGATACGCAGTATTTT
CSVLTTNRDTQYF
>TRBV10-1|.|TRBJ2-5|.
TGCGCCAGCAGTGAGTCTTGGGGCTACGAGACCCAGTACTTC
CASSESWGYETQYF